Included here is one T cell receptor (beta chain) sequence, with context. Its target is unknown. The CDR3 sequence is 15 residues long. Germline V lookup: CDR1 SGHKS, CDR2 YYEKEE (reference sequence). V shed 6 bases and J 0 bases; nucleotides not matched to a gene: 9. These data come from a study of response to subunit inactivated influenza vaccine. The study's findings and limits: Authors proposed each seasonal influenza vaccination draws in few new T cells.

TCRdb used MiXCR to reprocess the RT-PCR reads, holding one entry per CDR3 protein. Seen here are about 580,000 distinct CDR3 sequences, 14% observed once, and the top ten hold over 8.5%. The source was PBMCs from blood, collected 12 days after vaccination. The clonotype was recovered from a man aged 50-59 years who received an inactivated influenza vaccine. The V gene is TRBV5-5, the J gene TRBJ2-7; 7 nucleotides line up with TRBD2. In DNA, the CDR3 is TGTGCCAGCACCCTTAGCGGGTCCCTCTCCTACGAGCAGTACTTC. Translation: CASTLSGSLSYEQYF. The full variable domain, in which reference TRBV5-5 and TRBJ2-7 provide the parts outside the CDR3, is DAGVTQSPTHLIKTRGQQVTLRCSPISGHKSVSWYQQVLGQGPQFIFQYYEKEERGRGNFPDRFSARQFPNYSSELNVNALLLGDSALYLCASTLSGSLSYEQYFGPGTRLTVT.